Listed below are T cell receptor beta chains from one sample, sequenced in a study of blood T cells in healthy people across ages. One entry per CDR3 protein results from TCRdb running MiXCR on the 5' RACE reads. The sample has about a million distinct CDR3 sequences, 35% to 40% seen once. The specimen sequenced was blood. These receptors came from a man between 18 and 29 years old in good health. Both conserved end residues are part of each CDR3. Fields, in order: J gene, clone size, V gene, CDR3 protein. Not all rows give a size; the values are once, few, many and, for expanded clones, a class.

J: TRBJ1-6
size: .
V: TRBV12-3/TRBV12-4
CDR3: CASSLRGQGNSPLHF

J: TRBJ1-1
size: few
V: TRBV7-2
CDR3: CASSSRPIAEAFF

J: TRBJ1-4
size: .
V: TRBV4-3
CDR3: CASSQDKRTGGATNEKLFF

J: TRBJ2-5
size: .
V: TRBV21-1
CDR3: CASSITWDREASSDEQYF

J: TRBJ2-1
size: .
V: TRBV28
CDR3: CASSQRGVNNEQFF

J: TRBJ1-6
size: .
V: TRBV12-3/TRBV12-4
CDR3: CASKPGLRNSPLHF

J: TRBJ2-3
size: few
V: TRBV12-3/TRBV12-4
CDR3: CASSLAALGTDTQYF

J: TRBJ2-7
size: few
V: TRBV27
CDR3: CASGPGQGNMQYF

J: TRBJ2-3
size: .
V: TRBV27
CDR3: CASIEGGTDTQYF

J: TRBJ1-2
size: .
V: TRBV30
CDR3: CAWSPPGQIYGYTF

J: TRBJ1-2
size: .
V: TRBV20-1
CDR3: CSAIDSGTRFGYTF

J: TRBJ1-4
size: once
V: TRBV5-5
CDR3: CASSFLGGPNEKLFF

J: TRBJ2-3
size: few
V: TRBV12-3/TRBV12-4
CDR3: CASSPARGGTSTDTQYF

J: TRBJ2-1
size: once
V: TRBV7-2
CDR3: CASTSRLAGGLNEQFF

J: TRBJ2-5
size: .
V: TRBV10-3
CDR3: CAISETPGETQYF

J: TRBJ2-1
size: .
V: TRBV20-1
CDR3: CSARDTGRQNPYNEQFF

J: TRBJ2-3
size: many
V: TRBV28
CDR3: CASSSSQVPGTDTQYF

J: TRBJ2-5
size: .
V: TRBV7-9
CDR3: CASSLVTGRMETQYF

J: TRBJ2-7
size: few
V: TRBV7-2
CDR3: CASSLTSGQTYEQYF

J: TRBJ2-2
size: few
V: TRBV20-1
CDR3: CSATAGNTGELFF

J: TRBJ2-3
size: .
V: TRBV4-2
CDR3: CASSQDHPSGGADTQYF

J: TRBJ2-4
size: .
V: TRBV9
CDR3: CASSVSGTNIQYF

J: TRBJ1-1
size: .
V: TRBV7-9
CDR3: CASRGAMNTEAFF

J: TRBJ2-7
size: .
V: TRBV7-6
CDR3: CASSSGGRQGQYF

J: TRBJ2-5
size: .
V: TRBV4-3
CDR3: CASSQDWGTETQYF

J: TRBJ2-3
size: .
V: TRBV4-3
CDR3: CASSQGSSMGADTQYF

J: TRBJ2-3
size: few
V: TRBV6-1
CDR3: CASSEFQPTTDTQYF

J: TRBJ2-1
size: .
V: TRBV6-6
CDR3: CASSYSGLAGIYNEQFF

J: TRBJ1-1
size: .
V: TRBV7-9
CDR3: CASSLARAVVTEAFF

J: TRBJ1-1
size: .
V: TRBV27
CDR3: CASSSGPSTEAFF

J: TRBJ2-7
size: .
V: TRBV6-5
CDR3: CASSSGRRSSGYPYEQYF

J: TRBJ1-5
size: few
V: TRBV6-5
CDR3: CARSPFPQHF

J: TRBJ2-3
size: .
V: TRBV7-2
CDR3: CASSFERGVSDTQYF

J: TRBJ2-1
size: .
V: TRBV2
CDR3: CASREMEGGGRNEQFF

J: TRBJ2-5
size: .
V: TRBV7-8
CDR3: CASSLVPAGIYNEQYF

J: TRBJ2-7
size: few
V: TRBV5-1
CDR3: CASSLLGTSVYEQYF

J: TRBJ1-2
size: few
V: TRBV20-1
CDR3: CSAFRDRGPRDGYTF

J: TRBJ1-1
size: .
V: TRBV7-9
CDR3: CASSSGGGREAFF

J: TRBJ2-1
size: few
V: TRBV7-3
CDR3: CASSLSLANEQFF

J: TRBJ2-1
size: few
V: TRBV7-9
CDR3: CASTLGQYNEQFF